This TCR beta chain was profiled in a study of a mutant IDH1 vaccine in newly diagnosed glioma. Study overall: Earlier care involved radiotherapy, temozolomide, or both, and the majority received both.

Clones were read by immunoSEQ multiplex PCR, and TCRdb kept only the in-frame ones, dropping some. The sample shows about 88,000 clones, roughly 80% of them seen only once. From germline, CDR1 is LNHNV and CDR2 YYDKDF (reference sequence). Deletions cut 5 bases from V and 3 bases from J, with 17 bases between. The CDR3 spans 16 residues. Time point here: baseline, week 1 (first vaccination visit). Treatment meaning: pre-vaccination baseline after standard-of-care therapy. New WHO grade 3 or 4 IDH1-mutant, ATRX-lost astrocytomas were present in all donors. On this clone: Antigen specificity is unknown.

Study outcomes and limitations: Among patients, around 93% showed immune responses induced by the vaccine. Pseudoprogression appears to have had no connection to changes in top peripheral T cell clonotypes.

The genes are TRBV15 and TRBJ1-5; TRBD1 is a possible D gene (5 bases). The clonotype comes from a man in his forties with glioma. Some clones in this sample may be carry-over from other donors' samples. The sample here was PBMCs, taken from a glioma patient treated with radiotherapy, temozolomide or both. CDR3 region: CATSPRGGPINQPQHF. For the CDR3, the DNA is TGTGCCACCAGCCCTAGGGGCGGGCCGATCAATCAGCCCCAGCATTTT.